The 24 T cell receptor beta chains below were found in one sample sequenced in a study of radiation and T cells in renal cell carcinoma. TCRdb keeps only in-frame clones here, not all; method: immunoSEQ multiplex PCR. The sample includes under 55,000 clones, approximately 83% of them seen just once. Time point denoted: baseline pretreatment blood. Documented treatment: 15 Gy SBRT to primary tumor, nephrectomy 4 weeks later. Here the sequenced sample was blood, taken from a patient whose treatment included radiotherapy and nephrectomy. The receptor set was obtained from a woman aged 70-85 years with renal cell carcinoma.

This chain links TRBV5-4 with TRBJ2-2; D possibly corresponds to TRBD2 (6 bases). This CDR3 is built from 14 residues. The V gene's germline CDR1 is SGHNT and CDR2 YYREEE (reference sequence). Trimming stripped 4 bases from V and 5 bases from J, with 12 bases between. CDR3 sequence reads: CASSGGGLTGELFF. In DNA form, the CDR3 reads TGTGCCAGCAGCGGTGGGGGGTTGACCGGGGAGCTGTTTTTT.

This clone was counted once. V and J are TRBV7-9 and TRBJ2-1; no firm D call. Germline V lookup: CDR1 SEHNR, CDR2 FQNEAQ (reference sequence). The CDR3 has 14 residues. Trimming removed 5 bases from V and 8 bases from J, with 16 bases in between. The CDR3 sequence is CASSLPGRFDEQFF. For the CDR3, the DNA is TGTGCCAGCAGCCTCCCCGGGCGGTTCGATGAGCAGTTCTTC. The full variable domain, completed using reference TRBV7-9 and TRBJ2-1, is DTGVSQNPRHKITKRGQNVTFRCDPISEHNRLYWYRQTLGQGPEFLTYFQNEAQLEKSRLLSDRFSAERPKGSFSTLEIQRTEQGDSAMYLCASSLPGRFDEQFFGPGTRLTVL.

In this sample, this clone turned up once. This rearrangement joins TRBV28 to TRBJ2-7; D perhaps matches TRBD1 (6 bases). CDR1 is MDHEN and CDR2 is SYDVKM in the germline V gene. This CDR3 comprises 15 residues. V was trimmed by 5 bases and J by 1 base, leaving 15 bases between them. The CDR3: CASSPPTDRSYEQYF. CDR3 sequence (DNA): TGTGCCAGCAGTCCCCCGACGGACAGATCCTACGAGCAGTACTTC.

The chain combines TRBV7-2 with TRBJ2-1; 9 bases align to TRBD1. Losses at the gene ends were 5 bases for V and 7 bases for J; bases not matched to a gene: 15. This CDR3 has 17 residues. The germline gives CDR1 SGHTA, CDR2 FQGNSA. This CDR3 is CASSPPSGTGRINEQFF. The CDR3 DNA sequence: TGTGCCAGCAGCCCCCCGTCCGGGACAGGGAGGATAAATGAGCAGTTCTTC.

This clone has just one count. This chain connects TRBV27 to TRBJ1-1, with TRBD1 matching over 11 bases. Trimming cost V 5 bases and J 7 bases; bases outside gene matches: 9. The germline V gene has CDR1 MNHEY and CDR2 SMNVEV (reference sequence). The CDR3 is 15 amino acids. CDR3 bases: TGTGCCAGCAGTAAAGGACAGGGGGCAGTAAGTGAAGCTTTCTTT. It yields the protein CASSKGQGAVSEAFF.

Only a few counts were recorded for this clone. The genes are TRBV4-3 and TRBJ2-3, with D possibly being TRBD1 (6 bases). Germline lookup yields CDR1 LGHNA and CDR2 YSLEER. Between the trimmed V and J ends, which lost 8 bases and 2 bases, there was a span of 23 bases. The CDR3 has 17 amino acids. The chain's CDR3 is CASSPHQGRFPTDTQYF. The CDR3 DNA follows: TGCGCCAGCTCCCCCCACCAGGGGCGGTTCCCCACAGATACGCAGTATTTT.

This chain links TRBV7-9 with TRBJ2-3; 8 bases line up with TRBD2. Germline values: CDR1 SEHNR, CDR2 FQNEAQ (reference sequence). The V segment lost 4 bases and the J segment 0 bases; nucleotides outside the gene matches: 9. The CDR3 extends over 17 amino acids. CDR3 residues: CASSSTLLAASTDTQYF. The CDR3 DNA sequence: TGTGCCAGCAGCTCGACCCTACTAGCGGCTAGCACAGATACGCAGTATTTT.

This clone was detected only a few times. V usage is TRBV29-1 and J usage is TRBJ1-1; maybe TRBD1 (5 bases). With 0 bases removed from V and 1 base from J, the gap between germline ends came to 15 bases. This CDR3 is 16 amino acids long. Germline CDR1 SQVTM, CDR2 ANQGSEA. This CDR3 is CSVEDQLGGGNTEAFF. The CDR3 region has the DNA TGCAGCGTTGAAGATCAATTGGGGGGAGGGAACACTGAAGCTTTCTTT.

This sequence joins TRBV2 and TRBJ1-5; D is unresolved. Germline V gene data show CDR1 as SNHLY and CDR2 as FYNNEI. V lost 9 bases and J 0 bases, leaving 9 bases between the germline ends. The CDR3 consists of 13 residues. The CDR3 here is CASEFYSNQPQHF. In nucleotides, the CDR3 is TGTGCCAGTGAATTCTATAGCAATCAGCCCCAGCATTTT.

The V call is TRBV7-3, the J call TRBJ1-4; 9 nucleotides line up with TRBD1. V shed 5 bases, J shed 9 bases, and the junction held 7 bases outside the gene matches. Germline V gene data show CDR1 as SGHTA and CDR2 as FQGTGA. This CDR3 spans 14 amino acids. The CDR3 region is CASSPDRGRKKLFF. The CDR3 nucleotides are TGTGCCAGCAGCCCAGACAGGGGGAGGAAAAAACTGTTTTTT.

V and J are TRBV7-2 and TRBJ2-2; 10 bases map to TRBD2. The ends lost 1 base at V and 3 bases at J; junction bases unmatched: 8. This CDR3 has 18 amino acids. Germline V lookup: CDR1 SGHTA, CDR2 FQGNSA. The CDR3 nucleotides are TGTGCCAGCAGCTTAGGTTTAGCGGGAGGAGGTTACACCGGGGAGCTGTTTTTT. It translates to CASSLGLAGGGYTGELFF.

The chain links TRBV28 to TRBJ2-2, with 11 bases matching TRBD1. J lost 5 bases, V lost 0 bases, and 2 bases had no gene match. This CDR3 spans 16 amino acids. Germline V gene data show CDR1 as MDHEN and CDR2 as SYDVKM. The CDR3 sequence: CASSLWGTGGTGELFF. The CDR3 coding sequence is TGTGCCAGCAGTTTATGGGGGACAGGGGGAACCGGGGAGCTGTTTTTT.

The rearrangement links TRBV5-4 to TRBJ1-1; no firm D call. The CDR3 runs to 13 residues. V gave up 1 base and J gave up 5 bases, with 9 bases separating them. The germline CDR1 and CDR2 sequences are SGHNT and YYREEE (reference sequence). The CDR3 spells CASSLRDMTEAFF. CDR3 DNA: TGTGCCAGCAGCTTGAGGGATATGACTGAAGCTTTCTTT.

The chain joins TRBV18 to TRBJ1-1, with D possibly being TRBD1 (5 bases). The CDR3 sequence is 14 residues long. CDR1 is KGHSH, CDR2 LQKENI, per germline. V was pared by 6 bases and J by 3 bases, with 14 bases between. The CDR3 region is CASSRAAGDTEAFF. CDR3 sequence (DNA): TGTGCCAGCTCGCGGGCGGCGGGGGACACTGAAGCTTTCTTT.

The chain's CDR3 is CASSSGQVMNTEAFF. The CDR3 nucleotides read TGCGCCAGCAGCTCGGGACAGGTGATGAACACTGAAGCTTTCTTT. The V gene is TRBV5-1, the J gene TRBJ1-1, with TRBD1 matching over 8 bases. Germline V lookup: CDR1 SGHRS, CDR2 YFSETQ. Trimming took 3 bases from V and 0 from J; bases not matched to a gene: 4. The CDR3 spans 15 residues.

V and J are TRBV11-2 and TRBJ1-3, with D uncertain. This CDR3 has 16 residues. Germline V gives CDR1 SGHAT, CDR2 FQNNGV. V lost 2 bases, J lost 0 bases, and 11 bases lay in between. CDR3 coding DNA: TGTGCCAGCAGCTTAAACGCAGGAAACTCTGGAAACACCATATATTTT. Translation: CASSLNAGNSGNTIYF.

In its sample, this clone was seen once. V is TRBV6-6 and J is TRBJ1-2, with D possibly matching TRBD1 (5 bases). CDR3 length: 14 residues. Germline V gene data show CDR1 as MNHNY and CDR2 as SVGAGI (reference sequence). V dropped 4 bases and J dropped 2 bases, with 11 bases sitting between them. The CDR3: CASSSPDTNYGYTF. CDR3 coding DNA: TGTGCCAGCAGTTCCCCGGACACAAACTATGGCTACACCTTC.

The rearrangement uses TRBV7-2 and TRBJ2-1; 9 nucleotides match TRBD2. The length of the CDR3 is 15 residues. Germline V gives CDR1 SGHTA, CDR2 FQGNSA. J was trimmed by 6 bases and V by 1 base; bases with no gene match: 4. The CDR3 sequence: CASSLVAGVRNEQFF. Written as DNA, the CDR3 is TGTGCCAGCAGCTTAGTAGCGGGAGTTCGCAATGAGCAGTTCTTC.

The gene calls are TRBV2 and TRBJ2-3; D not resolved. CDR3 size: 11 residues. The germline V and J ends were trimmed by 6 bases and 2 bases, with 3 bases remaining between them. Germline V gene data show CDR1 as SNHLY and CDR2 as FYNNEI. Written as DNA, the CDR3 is TGTGCCAGCAGCCTCACAGATACGCAGTATTTT. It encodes CASSLTDTQYF.

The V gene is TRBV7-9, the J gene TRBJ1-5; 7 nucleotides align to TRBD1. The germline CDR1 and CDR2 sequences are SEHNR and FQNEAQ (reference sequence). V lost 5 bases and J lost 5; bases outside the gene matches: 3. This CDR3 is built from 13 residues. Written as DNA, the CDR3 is TGTGCCAGCAGCCCAGGGGGGGATCAGCCCCAGCATTTT. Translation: CASSPGGDQPQHF.

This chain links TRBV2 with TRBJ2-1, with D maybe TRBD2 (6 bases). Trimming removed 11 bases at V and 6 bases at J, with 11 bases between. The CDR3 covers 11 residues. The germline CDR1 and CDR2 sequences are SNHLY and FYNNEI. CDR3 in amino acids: CASGLLNEQFF. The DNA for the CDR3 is TGTGCCTCAGGACTACTCAATGAGCAGTTCTTC.

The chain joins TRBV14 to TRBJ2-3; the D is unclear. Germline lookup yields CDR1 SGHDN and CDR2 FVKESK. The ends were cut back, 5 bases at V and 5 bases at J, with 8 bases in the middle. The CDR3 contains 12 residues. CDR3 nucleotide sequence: TGTGCCAGCAGCTCGTACCGAGATACGCAGTATTTT. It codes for CASSSYRDTQYF.

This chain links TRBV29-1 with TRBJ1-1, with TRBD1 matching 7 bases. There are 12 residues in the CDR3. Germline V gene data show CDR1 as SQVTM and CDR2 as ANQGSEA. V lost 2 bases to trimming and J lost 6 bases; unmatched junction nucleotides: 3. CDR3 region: CSVERQGPEAFF. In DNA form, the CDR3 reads TGCAGCGTTGAAAGACAGGGTCCTGAAGCTTTCTTT.

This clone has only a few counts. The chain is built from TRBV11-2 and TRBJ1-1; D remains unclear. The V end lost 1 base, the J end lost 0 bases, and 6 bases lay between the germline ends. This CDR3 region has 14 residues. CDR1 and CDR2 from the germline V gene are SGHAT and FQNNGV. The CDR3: CASSLVDVNTEAFF. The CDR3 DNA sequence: TGTGCCAGCAGCTTAGTAGACGTGAACACTGAAGCTTTCTTT.